These 28 T cell receptor beta chains were all obtained from the same sample, sequenced in a study of cytomegalovirus exposure and HLA in healthy donors. The PCR ran on 60 Vbeta and 13 Jbeta primers. Profiled with immunoSEQ multiplex PCR; TCRdb holds only in-frame clones, not every one. The repertoire holds 120,000 or so clones, with 80% as singletons. Sequencing was done on a sample of PBMCs. Receptor source: a male donor in good health and CMV-seronegative.

The chain combines TRBV19 with TRBJ2-2; D is perhaps TRBD2 (5 bases). Germline V lookup: CDR1 LNHDA, CDR2 SQIVND (reference sequence). The V gene lost 7 bases and the J gene lost 6 bases, with 9 bases spanning the gap. This CDR3 is 12 amino acids long. The CDR3 sequence is CASTSSAGELFF. The CDR3 DNA follows: TGTGCCAGTACCAGTAGCGCCGGGGAGCTGTTTTTT.

The chain couples TRBV10-3 to TRBJ1-1; perhaps TRBD1 as D (6 bases). The CDR3 contains 13 residues. The germline V gene has CDR1 ENHRY and CDR2 SYGVKD. The V end was cut by 0 bases, the J end by 8 bases, with 10 bases between. DNA for the CDR3: TGTGCCATCAGTGAGTCGAGCCAGGGGGAAGCTTTCTTT. This translates into CAISESSQGEAFF.

This chain joins TRBV7-9 and TRBJ1-2; 8 bases agree with TRBD1. CDR1 SEHNR and CDR2 FQNEAQ come from the germline V gene (reference sequence). CDR3 size: 15 residues. The J segment lost 4 bases and the V segment lost 5 bases, leaving 9 bases of the junction unmatched. CDR3 loop: CASSQAGGEGYGYTF. CDR3 coding DNA: TGTGCCAGCAGCCAAGCAGGGGGCGAAGGCTATGGCTACACCTTC.

This clone showed up just a few times. The genes are TRBV6-1 and TRBJ2-7; tentatively, D is TRBD2 (6 bases). This CDR3 is built from 15 residues. V lost 1 base and J lost 0, with 10 bases in between. Per germline, CDR1 MNHNS and CDR2 SASEGT. The CDR3 nucleotides are TGTGCCAGCAGTGAAGGGACCGGGAGCTCCTACGAGCAGTACTTC. Amino acid sequence: CASSEGTGSSYEQYF.

The chain couples TRBV28 to TRBJ2-2; D is uncertain. The CDR3 contains 15 residues. The germline V gene has CDR1 MDHEN and CDR2 SYDVKM. The V and J ends lost 5 bases and 5 bases respectively, with 15 bases between them. For the CDR3, the DNA is TGTGCCAGCAGTGATCGCGGTTTAGGAACCGGGGAGCTGTTTTTT. Residues: CASSDRGLGTGELFF.

The chain links TRBV4-2 to TRBJ2-2, with a weak D call TRBD1 (8 bases). The CDR3 has 21 residues. The V and J ends lost 4 bases and 0 bases respectively, with 27 bases between them. Germline-derived CDR1 and CDR2 are LGHNA and YNFKEQ. CDR3 DNA: TGTGCCAGCAGCCCCGGGGGGTGGACAGGGTCCCTTAACACGAACACCGGGGAGCTGTTTTTT. This translates into CASSPGGWTGSLNTNTGELFF.

This clone has just a few counts. V usage is TRBV6-1 and J usage is TRBJ1-6; 9 bases map to TRBD1. V shed 2 bases and J 10 bases; nucleotides not matched to a gene: 6. The germline V gene encodes CDR1 MNHNS and CDR2 SASEGT. The CDR3 is made up of 15 amino acids. This CDR3 is CASSETGTGSSPLHF. As DNA, the CDR3 is TGTGCCAGCAGTGAAACAGGGACAGGGTCCTCACCCCTCCACTTT.

DNA for the CDR3: TGTGCCAGCAGCCAACCGGGACAGGGGTTCTACGGAGCTTTCTTT. Translation gives CASSQPGQGFYGAFF. V and J are TRBV4-2 and TRBJ1-1, with 10 positions matching TRBD1. The J segment lost 10 bases and the V segment lost 2 bases, leaving 10 bases of the junction unmatched. CDR1 LGHNA and CDR2 YNFKEQ come from the germline V gene. This CDR3 comprises 15 residues.

The chain joins TRBV5-6 to TRBJ2-1; 9 bases align to TRBD2. Germline V CDR1 and CDR2: SGHDT, YYEEEE. J was trimmed by 2 bases and V by 7 bases; bases with no gene match: 4. The CDR3 spans 14 residues. CDR3 coding DNA: TGTGCCAGCGGCGGGGGGGGGACCTACAATGAGCAGTTCTTC. Its protein is CASGGGGTYNEQFF.

This rearrangement joins TRBV6-1 to TRBJ1-3, with no clear D. CDR3 size: 15 residues. Trimming removed 7 bases at V and 0 bases at J, with 13 bases between. CDR1 MNHNS and CDR2 SASEGT come from the germline V gene. DNA for the CDR3: TGTGCCAGCAACCCCAAGAGTTTCTCTGGAAACACCATATATTTT. Its protein product is CASNPKSFSGNTIYF.

V and J are TRBV4-1 and TRBJ2-7; 11 nucleotides align to TRBD1. This CDR3 has 17 residues. The J segment lost 4 bases and the V segment lost 3 bases, leaving 11 bases of the junction unmatched. CDR1 MGHRA and CDR2 YSYEKL come from the germline V gene. The CDR3 loop reads CASSHRWGGQGVYEQYF. The CDR3 DNA sequence: TGCGCCAGCAGCCATCGCTGGGGGGGACAGGGGGTTTACGAGCAGTACTTC.

This clone was seen only a few times. The chain has TRBV11-2 and TRBJ1-2, with D possibly being TRBD1 (5 bases). This CDR3 contains 14 residues. Per the germline V gene, CDR1 is SGHAT and CDR2 is FQNNGV. V was shortened by 2 bases and J by 6 bases, with 13 bases between the two germline ends. CDR3 sequence: CASSLSLGRDGYTF. The CDR3 coding sequence is TGTGCCAGCAGCTTATCACTGGGCAGGGATGGCTACACCTTC.

The rearrangement uses TRBV5-1 and TRBJ2-3; TRBD1 agrees at 8 bases. J gave up 4 bases and V 0 bases, and 13 bases lay outside the gene matches. Germline V gene data show CDR1 as SGHRS and CDR2 as YFSETQ. The CDR3 sequence is 18 residues long. The CDR3 bases are TGCGCCAGCAGCTTGGACGCAGGGGGCAATTTCGCCTCAGATACGCAGTATTTT. Protein: CASSLDAGGNFASDTQYF.

The chain couples TRBV4-2 to TRBJ1-1; tentative D call: TRBD1 (5 bases). The CDR3 is 15 residues long. CDR1 and CDR2 (germline): LGHNA, YNFKEQ. V was cut by 6 bases and J by 4 bases, with 18 bases left in between. The CDR3: CASSTSRVSITEAFF. The CDR3 DNA reads as TGTGCCAGCAGTACAAGCAGGGTTAGTATCACTGAAGCTTTCTTT.

This clone was detected only a few times. The junction departs from the called germline gene at one end, perhaps through a read error. The chain has TRBV7-9 and TRBJ1-1; no clear D. Germline-derived CDR1 and CDR2 are SEHNR and FQNEAQ (reference sequence). The CDR3 runs 11 residues. CDR3 coding DNA: TGTTCCAGCAGTTCGGGGACTGAAGCTTTCTTT. Translated, it gives CSSSSGTEAFF.

The genes are TRBV5-4 and TRBJ2-5; TRBD1 matches at 7 bases. With the DNA end fitting TRBJ2-7 better, the J assignment may be wrong. The germline CDR1 and CDR2 sequences are SGHNT and YYREEE (reference sequence). This CDR3 is built from 14 residues. The CDR3 DNA reads TGTGCCAGCAGCTTGGGACAGGGCCCCTACGAGCAGTACTTC. Translated: CASSLGQGPYEQYF.

The chain has TRBV6-5 and TRBJ2-1; 8 bases agree with TRBD1. The V gene's germline CDR1 is MNHEY and CDR2 SVGAGI. The V segment lost 6 bases and the J segment 6 bases; nucleotides outside the gene matches: 10. The CDR3 runs to 15 residues. The CDR3 nucleotides read TGTGCCAGCAGCCCTCTCGGACAGGGAAGCAATGAGCAGTTCTTC. Protein product: CASSPLGQGSNEQFF.

The chain recombines TRBV5-1 with TRBJ2-7, with 8 bases identical to TRBD2. The CDR3 is 15 amino acids. Germline CDR1 and CDR2: SGHRS and YFSETQ. With 0 bases clipped from V and 3 bases from J, the junction kept 5 bases outside the gene matches. This chain's CDR3 is CASSLELAGLYEQYF. CDR3 nucleotide sequence: TGCGCCAGCAGCTTGGAGCTAGCGGGCCTCTACGAGCAGTACTTC. Together with reference TRBV5-1 and TRBJ2-7, the CDR3 gives the full variable domain: KAGVTQTPRYLIKTRGQQVTLSCSPISGHRSVSWYQQTPGQGLQFLFEYFSETQRNKGNFPGRFSGRQFSNSRSEMNVSTLELGDSALYLCASSLELAGLYEQYFGPGTRLTVT.

The chain joins TRBV25-1 to TRBJ2-5, with TRBD2 matching over 12 bases. The CDR3 consists of 15 residues. J gave up 4 bases and V 3 bases, and 3 bases lay outside the gene matches. The germline V gene encodes CDR1 MGHDK and CDR2 SYGVNS. CDR3 residues: CASSEASGRGETQYF. The CDR3 DNA reads as TGTGCCAGCAGTGAGGCTAGCGGGAGGGGAGAGACCCAGTACTTC.

The chain couples TRBV6-5 to TRBJ1-2, with 9 bases aligning to TRBD1. This CDR3 is 15 amino acids long. V lost 5 bases to trimming and J lost 3 bases; unmatched junction nucleotides: 7. Germline values: CDR1 MNHEY, CDR2 SVGAGI. The CDR3: CASSSRTGVDYGYTF. The CDR3 DNA reads as TGTGCCAGCAGTAGCCGGACAGGGGTGGACTATGGCTACACCTTC.

V usage is TRBV30 and J usage is TRBJ1-2, with 9 nucleotides matching TRBD1. The germline CDR1 and CDR2 sequences are GTSNPN and SVGIG (reference sequence). Trimming cost V 1 base and J 3 bases; bases outside gene matches: 3. This CDR3 comprises 14 residues. Here the CDR3 DNA reads TGTGCCTGGAGTGGGACAGGGGATCACTATGGCTACACCTTC. Amino acid sequence: CAWSGTGDHYGYTF.

The chain combines TRBV9 with TRBJ2-1, with TRBD2 identical over 7 bases. In germline, CDR1 is SGDLS, CDR2 YYNGEE. Trimming cost V 0 bases and J 6 bases; bases outside gene matches: 6. CDR3 length: 15 residues. The CDR3: CASSVERGRGNEQFF. In DNA, the CDR3 is TGTGCCAGCAGCGTAGAGCGGGGAAGGGGCAATGAGCAGTTCTTC.

The chain employs TRBV28 and TRBJ2-7; 8 positions match TRBD1. The CDR3 has 15 amino acids. J lost 5 bases, V lost 4 bases, and 10 bases had no gene match. The germline gives CDR1 MDHEN, CDR2 SYDVKM. DNA for the CDR3: TGTGCCAGCAGTTCGGCGGACAGGGCAGATCACGAGCAGTACTTC. Translating gives CASSSADRADHEQYF.

The chain joins TRBV5-6 to TRBJ1-1, with D perhaps matching TRBD1 (5 bases). The CDR3 length is 15 residues. Trimming removed 3 bases from V and 4 bases from J, with 16 bases in between. CDR1 and CDR2 from the germline V gene are SGHDT and YYEEEE. The CDR3 sequence: CASSYRQGLGTEAFF. Here the CDR3 DNA reads TGTGCCAGCAGCTACAGGCAGGGTCTTGGCACTGAAGCTTTCTTT.

This clone appeared a single time. This sequence joins TRBV6-5 and TRBJ1-6, with D maybe TRBD1 (5 bases). Germline assignment: CDR1 MNHEY and CDR2 SVGAGI. This CDR3 is built from 15 residues. V was trimmed by 6 bases and J by 6 bases, leaving 15 bases between them. CDR3 DNA sequence: TGTGCCAGCAGCCAGGGTGGGTACGGTAATTCACCCCTCCACTTT. Translating it yields CASSQGGYGNSPLHF.

Only a few counts were recorded for this clone. V and J are TRBV11-2 and TRBJ1-5, with no clear D. V was clipped by 2 bases and J by 0 bases, with 2 bases between them. The CDR3 contains 13 residues. Germline CDR1 SGHAT, CDR2 FQNNGV. The CDR3 DNA reads TGTGCCAGCAGCTTATATAGCAATCAGCCCCAGCATTTT. Residues: CASSLYSNQPQHF. Full variable domain (rest looked up from reference TRBV11-2 and TRBJ1-5): EAGVAQSPRYKIIEKRQSVAFWCNPISGHATLYWYQQILGQGPKLLIQFQNNGVVDDSQLPKDRFSAERLKGVDSTLKIQPAKLEDSAVYLCASSLYSNQPQHFGDGTRLSIL.

The chain carries TRBV27 and TRBJ1-2; TRBD1 matches 7 bases. Germline trimming cut 5 bases from V and 4 bases from J; bases unmatched to any gene: 1. Per germline, CDR1 MNHEY and CDR2 SMNVEV (reference sequence). This CDR3 comprises 12 residues. The CDR3 here is CASSDRVYGYTF. DNA of the CDR3: TGTGCCAGCAGTGACAGGGTCTATGGCTACACCTTC.

The genes are TRBV10-1 and TRBJ2-1, with a weak D call TRBD2 (6 bases). This CDR3 comprises 16 residues. Germline CDR1 WNHNN, CDR2 SYGVQD (reference sequence). V shed 6 bases and J shed 4 bases, with 19 bases lying between them. The CDR3 reads CASRPCQRVLYNEQFF. The CDR3 nucleotides are TGCGCCAGCAGACCCTGTCAGCGGGTATTATACAATGAGCAGTTCTTC.